The 7 T cell receptor beta chains in this list originate from one sample, sequenced in a study of blood T cell repertoires in COVID-19 (dated by TCRdb to 2018 to 2021). Library construction relied on the immunoSEQ multiplex PCR assay. The clones in this table, taken by TCRdb from immuneACCESS, are in-frame only. Not every clone is retained; where verified, under half of the shortfall comes from an unresolved V gene, and the cause of the rest is unknown. The sample data list over 95,000 clones, and around 85% of these were observed just once. Together, the top ten hold about 1.4% of the sample. Input material: peripheral blood. All receptors derive from a man between 50 and 59 years old with acute or convalescent COVID-19.

About this clone: The sample contains more than one DNA sequence encoding this CDR3. The rearrangement links TRBV5-1 to TRBJ2-5; 8 bases are shared with TRBD1. Germline V gene lookup returns CDR1 SGHRS and CDR2 YFSETQ. V trimming: 2 bases; J trimming: 2 bases; junction bases outside the gene matches: 5. The CDR3 length is 15 residues. The CDR3: CASSFQGARQETQYF. CDR3 coding DNA: TGCGCCAGCAGCTTCCAGGGGGCGAGGCAAGAGACCCAGTACTTC.

CDR3 bases: TGTGCCAGCAGTAACAGCGGGGGGGCCTACGAGCAGTACTTC. Its translation: CASSNSGGAYEQYF. The chain couples TRBV2 to TRBJ2-7, with TRBD2 matching 10 bases. Unmatched junction bases numbered 3, after V lost 5 bases and J lost 2 bases. From germline, CDR1 is SNHLY and CDR2 FYNNEI. The CDR3 has 14 residues.

In its sample, this clone was seen a few times. J is TRBJ2-3 and V is TRBV11-2; TRBD2 matches at 8 bases. The CDR3 consists of 13 residues. Trimming cost V 5 bases and J 6 bases; bases outside gene matches: 4. From germline, CDR1 is SGHAT and CDR2 FQNNGV. CDR3 in amino acids: CASSQTSADTQYF. The CDR3 nucleotides are TGTGCCAGCAGCCAGACTAGCGCCGATACGCAGTATTTT.

V is TRBV4-1 and J is TRBJ1-1, with TRBD1 identical over 7 bases. Looked up from germline, CDR1 is MGHRA and CDR2 is YSYEKL. This CDR3 has 16 residues. The V and J ends lost 2 bases and 0 bases, in that order; junction bases with no gene match: 6. CDR3 sequence reads: CASSQFGQVMNTEAFF. CDR3 coding DNA: TGCGCCAGCAGCCAATTCGGACAGGTAATGAACACTGAAGCTTTCTTT.

The chain has TRBV29-1 and TRBJ1-1; TRBD1 matches 7 bases. Germline CDR1 reads SQVTM; CDR2 reads ANQGSEA. CDR3 length equals 12 residues. V gave up 4 bases and J gave up 8 bases; unmatched junction bases: 7. CDR3 in amino acids: CSVGEMDREAFF. The DNA of the CDR3 is TGCAGCGTTGGAGAGATGGACAGGGAAGCTTTCTTT.

The chain links TRBV19 to TRBJ1-2, with TRBD1 as a possible D gene (5 bases). V dropped 5 bases and J dropped 1 base, with 8 bases sitting between them. The CDR3 spans 13 residues. CDR1 is LNHDA, CDR2 SQIVND, per germline (reference sequence). The CDR3 sequence: CASSVGLNYGYTF. CDR3 DNA sequence: TGTGCCAGTAGTGTGGGGCTTAACTATGGCTACACCTTC.

The rearrangement links TRBV27 to TRBJ1-5; D gene uncertain. The V end was cut by 2 bases, the J end by 6 bases, with 11 bases between. There are 14 residues in the CDR3. The V gene's germline CDR1 is MNHEY and CDR2 SMNVEV (reference sequence). The CDR3 DNA is TGTGCCAGCAGTTTAGGTGGAGGCGGTCAGCCCCAGCATTTT. This sequence encodes CASSLGGGGQPQHF.